The 12 T cell receptor beta chains below come from one sample, sequenced in a study of blood T cell repertoires in COVID-19. TCRdb keeps only in-frame clones here, not all; method: immunoSEQ multiplex PCR. The sample consists of approximately 240,000 clones, about 88% of them appearing once. Sequenced input: peripheral blood. The receptor source for this set is a woman aged 35 to 49 who had recovered from COVID-19.

The V call is TRBV25-1, the J call TRBJ2-7; a possible D gene is TRBD1 (6 bases). In germline, CDR1 is MGHDK, CDR2 SYGVNS. This CDR3 spans 15 amino acids. Trimming stripped 5 bases from V and 3 bases from J, with 17 bases between. DNA for the CDR3: TGTGCCAGCAGTAGTTCGGTTGGACAGATCTACGAGCAGTACTTC. Amino acid sequence: CASSSSVGQIYEQYF.

V gene TRBV9 combines with J gene TRBJ2-7; D is possibly TRBD1 (5 bases). From germline, CDR1 is SGDLS and CDR2 YYNGEE. Trimming took off 0 bases at V and 5 bases at J, with 15 bases between the two ends. The CDR3 has 15 residues. As DNA, the CDR3 is TGTGCCAGCAGCGTAGAAGGGCAGGGTCTCGACGAGCAGTACTTC. Encoded protein: CASSVEGQGLDEQYF.

The chain links TRBV28 to TRBJ1-5; possibly TRBD1 for D (6 bases). The CDR3 spans 19 residues. Germline V gene data show CDR1 as MDHEN and CDR2 as SYDVKM. Trimming pared 4 bases from V and 5 bases from J, leaving 27 bases between. CDR3 residues: CASSSLHRGGSPPHQPQHF. Here the CDR3 DNA reads TGTGCCAGCAGTTCCCTGCACAGAGGGGGATCCCCCCCCCATCAGCCCCAGCATTTT.

The rearrangement links TRBV4-3 to TRBJ1-4, with TRBD1 identical over 9 bases. Per germline, CDR1 LGHNA and CDR2 YSLEER. This CDR3 is 15 amino acids long. Losses at the gene ends were 4 bases for V and 8 bases for J; bases not matched to a gene: 8. The CDR3 protein is CASSPSTGGEEKLFF. In nucleotides, the CDR3 is TGCGCCAGCAGCCCTTCGACAGGGGGGGAAGAAAAACTGTTTTTT.

V and J are TRBV28 and TRBJ1-2, with a possible D match to TRBD1 (5 bases). V gave up 11 bases and J gave up 5 bases, with 21 bases separating them. The CDR3 has 14 amino acids. The V gene's germline CDR1 is MDHEN and CDR2 SYDVKM. In DNA form, the CDR3 reads TGTGCCCTAAAATCCGGGGGAAACACTTATGGCTACACCTTC. Amino acid sequence: CALKSGGNTYGYTF.

V gene TRBV3-1 (or the pseudogene TRBV3-2) combines with J gene TRBJ2-7, with a weak D call TRBD1 (5 bases). V was cut by 1 base and J by 3 bases, with 10 bases left in between. This CDR3 comprises 14 residues. Germline lookup yields CDR1 LGHDT and CDR2 YNNKEL (reference sequence). The CDR3 DNA is TGTGCCAGCAGCCAAGTTGGGGCCAGCTACGAGCAGTACTTC. It is translated as CASSQVGASYEQYF.

This chain uses TRBV5-4 with TRBJ2-5; TRBD2 matches 10 bases. V lost 0 bases and J lost 5; bases outside the gene matches: 4. Germline-derived CDR1 and CDR2 are SGHNT and YYREEE (reference sequence). The CDR3 is 15 amino acids. CDR3 protein: CASSLVAGGRETQYF. The CDR3 region has the DNA TGTGCCAGCAGCTTGGTAGCGGGGGGCCGGGAGACCCAGTACTTC. Full variable domain (outside the CDR3, taken from reference TRBV5-4 and TRBJ2-5): ETGVTQSPTHLIKTRGQQVTLRCSSQSGHNTVSWYQQALGQGPQFIFQYYREEENGRGNFPPRFSGLQFPNYSSELNVNALELDDSALYLCASSLVAGGRETQYFGPGTRLLVL.

The genes are TRBV10-3 and TRBJ2-3; D remains ambiguous. Germline CDR1 is ENHRY and CDR2 is SYGVKD. The CDR3 consists of 14 residues. The V end lost 6 bases, the J end lost 2 bases, and 12 bases lay between the germline ends. CDR3 in amino acids: CAISSTPNTDTQYF. In nucleotides, the CDR3 is TGTGCCATCAGCTCTACTCCCAACACAGATACGCAGTATTTT.

This clone was detected once. This chain links TRBV6-5 with TRBJ2-1; 12 bases are shared with TRBD2. The CDR3 has 15 amino acids. CDR1 and CDR2 (germline): MNHEY, SVGAGI. The ends lost 7 bases at V and 10 bases at J; junction bases unmatched: 11. Here the CDR3 DNA reads TGTGCCAGCAACGATCTAGCGGGAGGGGCTAAGGAGCAGTTCTTC. This translates into CASNDLAGGAKEQFF.

The genes are TRBV6-6 and TRBJ2-3; 10 bases map to TRBD2. The junction had 12 bases not matched to a gene; V was cut back by 10 bases and J by 2 bases. From germline, CDR1 is MNHNY and CDR2 SVGAGI (reference sequence). The CDR3 is made up of 16 amino acids. CDR3 loop: CATTHRTSGYTDTQYF. The CDR3 DNA follows: TGTGCCACCACGCACCGGACTAGCGGATACACAGATACGCAGTATTTT.

This rearrangement joins TRBV18 to TRBJ1-6; 8 bases fit TRBD1. Germline CDR1 is KGHSH and CDR2 is LQKENI. Trimming took 3 bases from V and 7 from J; bases not matched to a gene: 5. The CDR3 spans 15 residues. CDR3 amino acids: CASSPETGVNSPLHF. The CDR3 bases are TGTGCCAGCTCACCGGAGACAGGGGTGAATTCACCCCTCCACTTT.

This chain joins TRBV7-2 and TRBJ1-6; TRBD1 is a possible D gene (6 bases). The germline CDR1 and CDR2 sequences are SGHTA and FQGNSA. The ends were cut back, 5 bases at V and 4 bases at J, with 15 bases in the middle. The CDR3 is made up of 16 amino acids. CDR3 sequence: CASSPLTGAYNSPLHF. CDR3 nucleotides: TGTGCCAGCAGCCCTCTGACAGGAGCTTATAATTCACCCCTCCACTTT.